These 30 T cell receptor beta chains were all obtained from the same sample, sequenced in a study of blood T cell repertoires in COVID-19. Here immunoSEQ multiplex PCR was the method, and the copy in TCRdb shows in-frame clones only, minus some. The table records about 250,000 clones, around 88% of them present only once. The material sequenced was peripheral blood. All receptors derive from a woman under 40 with COVID-19, enrolled during active disease.

The J gene is TRBJ2-5, the V gene TRBV7-9; TRBD2 agrees at 11 bases. The germline gives CDR1 SEHNR, CDR2 FQNEAQ (reference sequence). This CDR3 region has 18 residues. Germline trimming cut 5 bases from V and 6 bases from J; bases unmatched to any gene: 17. CDR3 sequence reads: CASSLMGGSGGAGKTQYF. For the CDR3, the DNA is TGTGCCAGCAGCCTGATGGGAGGTAGCGGGGGGGCCGGAAAGACCCAGTACTTC.

The chain has TRBV5-8 and TRBJ1-6, with D uncertain. Germline assignment: CDR1 SGHTS and CDR2 YDEGEE. The CDR3 contains 14 residues. V was cut by 7 bases and J by 1 base, with 9 bases left in between. The CDR3 sequence: CASRGESYNSPLHF. The CDR3 DNA reads as TGTGCCAGCCGTGGGGAGTCCTATAATTCACCCCTCCACTTT.

A single count supports this clone. This chain joins TRBV5-1 and TRBJ1-5; no reliable D call. CDR3 size: 15 residues. V lost 2 bases and J 5 bases, leaving 14 bases between the germline ends. Germline V gene data show CDR1 as SGHRS and CDR2 as YFSETQ. CDR3 sequence (DNA): TGCGCCAGCAGCTTCAGTGGGAGTGGGGATCAGCCCCAGCATTTT. This encodes CASSFSGSGDQPQHF.

The chain is built from TRBV28 and TRBJ1-4; no clear D. The CDR3 sequence is 15 residues long. The V gene lost 6 bases and the J gene lost 12 bases, with 23 bases spanning the gap. The germline CDR1 and CDR2 sequences are MDHEN and SYDVKM. The CDR3 DNA reads TGTGCCAGCAGCTCCCCAGGCCGGGAGGTGAAGGAACTGTTTTTT. Amino acids: CASSSPGREVKELFF.

The chain joins TRBV4-3 to TRBJ2-5, with TRBD2 matching over 8 bases. Germline CDR1 LGHNA, CDR2 YSLEER. V shed 4 bases, J shed 2 bases, and the junction held 6 bases outside the gene matches. CDR3 length: 15 residues. The CDR3 loop reads CASSPGGVGQETQYF. As DNA, the CDR3 is TGCGCCAGCAGCCCGGGGGGGGTGGGACAAGAGACCCAGTACTTC.

Note on this clone: An end of the junction differs from the germline gene, which may be a read error. The chain is built from TRBV7-7 and TRBJ2-3; 12 positions agree with TRBD2. CDR3 length: 15 residues. Germline lookup yields CDR1 SSHAT and CDR2 FNYEAQ (reference sequence). The CDR3 is CASSSGTSGTDTQYF. As DNA, the CDR3 is TGTGCTAGCAGTTCAGGGACTAGCGGGACAGATACGCAGTATTTT.

The chain has TRBV11-3 and TRBJ2-7; no reliable D call. Germline loops: CDR1 SGHNT, CDR2 YENEEA. The germline V and J ends were trimmed by 0 bases and 3 bases, with 6 bases remaining between them. CDR3 size: 13 residues. In DNA form, the CDR3 reads TGTGCCAGCAGCTTAGACGGTAACTACGAGCAGTACGTC. Translated: CASSLDGNYEQYV.

The chain combines TRBV7-6 with TRBJ2-5; perhaps TRBD2 as D (6 bases). The CDR3 loop spans 15 amino acids. V lost 0 bases to trimming and J lost 1 base, with 9 bases between them. The germline CDR1 and CDR2 sequences are SGHVS and FNYEAQ. CDR3 coding DNA: TGTGCCAGCAGCTTAGCTAGCGGATCCCAAGAGACCCAGTACTTC. This codes for CASSLASGSQETQYF. Looking up the rest from reference TRBV7-6 and TRBJ2-5 gives the full variable domain: GAGVSQSPRYKVTKRGQDVALRCDPISGHVSLYWYRQALGQGPEFLTYFNYEAQQDKSGLPNDRFSAERPEGSISTLTIQRTEQRDSAMYRCASSLASGSQETQYFGPGTRLLVL.

The chain carries TRBV28 and TRBJ1-1; D unresolved. The ends were cut back, 10 bases at V and 8 bases at J, with 11 bases in the middle. CDR1 is MDHEN, CDR2 SYDVKM, per germline. This CDR3 is 10 amino acids long. The CDR3 sequence: CATTEEEAFF. The CDR3 DNA reads TGTGCCACCACCGAGGAAGAAGCTTTCTTT.

V and J are TRBV4-3 and TRBJ2-1, with a weak D call TRBD2 (6 bases). From germline, CDR1 is LGHNA and CDR2 YSLEER. The CDR3 is 17 residues long. V was shortened by 3 bases and J by 6 bases, with 21 bases between the two germline ends. CDR3 in DNA: TGCGCCAGCAGCCAGGATATTAGAGGGAGGTTCGTCAATGAGCAGTTCTTC. It specifies CASSQDIRGRFVNEQFF.

This clone was observed a few times. The chain couples TRBV5-1 to TRBJ1-2, with D maybe TRBD1 (5 bases). The CDR3 runs to 15 residues. Trimming removed 1 base from V and 6 bases from J, with 16 bases in between. Per germline, CDR1 SGHRS and CDR2 YFSETQ. CDR3 nucleotide sequence: TGCGCCAGCAGCTTGACCGGACATGAGTTAGATGGCTACACCTTC. This sequence encodes CASSLTGHELDGYTF. Full variable domain (remainder filled in from reference TRBV5-1 and TRBJ1-2): KAGVTQTPRYLIKTRGQQVTLSCSPISGHRSVSWYQQTPGQGLQFLFEYFSETQRNKGNFPGRFSGRQFSNSRSEMNVSTLELGDSALYLCASSLTGHELDGYTFGSGTRLTVV.

V gene TRBV6-1 combines with J gene TRBJ2-7; maybe TRBD2 (5 bases). The length of the CDR3 is 14 residues. With 2 bases removed from V and 4 bases from J, the gap between germline ends came to 12 bases. Germline lookup yields CDR1 MNHNS and CDR2 SASEGT. The CDR3 DNA is TGTGCCAGCAGTGAACGGCCGGGGATATACGAGCAGTACGTC. It is translated as CASSERPGIYEQYV.

This chain joins TRBV24-1 and TRBJ1-4; 9 nucleotides align to TRBD1. CDR1 and CDR2 from the germline V gene are KGHDR and SFDVKD. This CDR3 has 17 residues. The V segment lost 4 bases and the J segment 5 bases; nucleotides outside the gene matches: 10. CDR3 DNA sequence: TGTGCCACCAGTGACCGTCCCGGGACAGGGAGGAATGAAAAACTGTTTTTT. This encodes CATSDRPGTGRNEKLFF.

This chain connects TRBV19 to TRBJ1-2; unclear D gene. From germline, CDR1 is LNHDA and CDR2 SQIVND (reference sequence). With 6 bases removed from V and 4 bases from J, the gap between germline ends came to 15 bases. The CDR3 length is 14 residues. CDR3 amino acids: CASRILGLGYGYTF. Here the CDR3 DNA reads TGTGCCAGTAGAATACTAGGTCTGGGCTATGGCTACACCTTC.

The chain employs TRBV24-1 and TRBJ2-5, with TRBD2 matching 8 bases. The CDR3 covers 15 residues. J was trimmed by 4 bases and V by 4 bases; bases with no gene match: 7. Germline-derived CDR1 and CDR2 are KGHDR and SFDVKD. CDR3 nucleotide sequence: TGTGCCACCAGTGACTCCGGACTAGCCGGAGAGACCCAGTACTTC. Amino acids: CATSDSGLAGETQYF.

This chain connects TRBV27 to TRBJ2-5, with 7 bases identical to TRBD2. With V trimmed by 1 base and J by 1 base, 6 bases remained unmatched. The CDR3 loop spans 16 amino acids. Germline CDR1 MNHEY, CDR2 SMNVEV (reference sequence). This CDR3 reads CASSLWGGASQETQYF. Here the CDR3 DNA reads TGTGCCAGCAGTTTATGGGGGGGAGCATCCCAAGAGACCCAGTACTTC.

The chain uses TRBV6-6 and TRBJ2-2; perhaps TRBD1 as D (5 bases). CDR1 is MNHNY, CDR2 SVGAGI, per germline (reference sequence). The V gene lost 2 bases and the J gene lost 9 bases, with 16 bases spanning the gap. The CDR3 length is 15 residues. CDR3 amino acids: CASSYLIRGDRELFF. Written as DNA, the CDR3 is TGTGCCAGCAGTTACCTGATAAGGGGTGACCGGGAGCTGTTTTTT.

The CDR3 region has the DNA TGTGCCAGCTCACCACCGGGACAGGGGAATCAGCCCCAGCATTTT. Translation gives CASSPPGQGNQPQHF. The rearrangement joins TRBV18 to TRBJ1-5; 10 positions match TRBD1. CDR3 size: 15 residues. Germline CDR1 is KGHSH and CDR2 is LQKENI. V dropped 0 bases and J dropped 4; count of bases not matched to a gene: 0.

The chain carries TRBV5-1 and TRBJ1-2; maybe TRBD1 (5 bases). Germline loops: CDR1 SGHRS, CDR2 YFSETQ. Deletions cut 4 bases from V and 0 bases from J, with 19 bases between. The CDR3 is 17 amino acids. The CDR3 DNA follows: TGCGCCAGCAGCCCAATGACAGATCCAACAGCTAACTATGGCTACACCTTC. Translation gives CASSPMTDPTANYGYTF.

The rearrangement links TRBV9 to TRBJ1-2, with D hard to call. The V end lost 2 bases, the J end lost 1 base, and 12 bases lay between the germline ends. The germline V gene encodes CDR1 SGDLS and CDR2 YYNGEE. This CDR3 region has 15 residues. CDR3 sequence (DNA): TGTGCCAGCAGCGTGTCCTCCACTGATAACTATGGCTACACCTTC. It yields the protein CASSVSSTDNYGYTF.

The gene calls are TRBV27 and TRBJ2-7; weak D call: TRBD1 (7 bases). The V gene's germline CDR1 is MNHEY and CDR2 SMNVEV (reference sequence). V lost 5 bases and J lost 3, with 20 bases in between. The CDR3 runs to 16 residues. The CDR3 DNA is TGTGCCAGCAGTCCACAATCAGGGGGGCTGGGCTACGAGCAGTACGTC. Translating gives CASSPQSGGLGYEQYV.

The chain joins TRBV10-3 to TRBJ2-2; possible D gene TRBD2, 5 bases. The CDR3 runs to 15 residues. V was trimmed by 8 bases and J by 1 base, leaving 14 bases between them. Germline V CDR1 and CDR2: ENHRY, SYGVKD. CDR3 region: CAIPSSSGNTGELFF. The CDR3 DNA follows: TGTGCCATCCCCTCGTCCAGCGGGAACACCGGGGAGCTGTTTTTT.

This clone showed up just once. V is TRBV24-1 and J is TRBJ2-1, with a tentative D call TRBD2 (5 bases). V lost 4 bases, J lost 3 bases, and 6 bases lay in between. Germline V gene data show CDR1 as KGHDR and CDR2 as SFDVKD. CDR3 length: 13 amino acids. CDR3 region: CATSEGVYNEQFF. The CDR3 coding sequence is TGTGCCACCAGTGAGGGAGTCTACAATGAGCAGTTCTTC.

The chain links TRBV7-2 to TRBJ1-5, with TRBD1 matching over 10 bases. Germline trimming cut 7 bases from V and 2 bases from J; bases unmatched to any gene: 2. Looked up from germline, CDR1 is SGHTA and CDR2 is FQGNSA. The CDR3 sequence is 14 residues long. This CDR3 reads CASTGQGGNQPQHF. DNA for the CDR3: TGTGCCAGCACCGGACAGGGGGGCAATCAGCCCCAGCATTTT.

The chain carries TRBV2 and TRBJ2-2; TRBD2 is a possible D gene (6 bases). Germline CDR1 SNHLY, CDR2 FYNNEI. The V end was cut by 4 bases, the J end by 6 bases, with 9 bases between. The CDR3 has 13 amino acids. The CDR3 DNA reads TGTGCCAGCAGTGCCGGGGGTTCCGGGGAGCTGTTTTTT. Protein: CASSAGGSGELFF.

The V call is TRBV29-1, the J call TRBJ1-1; D is perhaps TRBD1 (5 bases). The germline V gene encodes CDR1 SQVTM and CDR2 ANQGSEA. The CDR3 extends over 14 amino acids. V was cut by 1 base and J by 4 bases, with 13 bases left in between. The CDR3 sequence is CSVEARAWATEAFF. DNA for the CDR3: TGCAGCGTTGAAGCCAGGGCGTGGGCCACTGAAGCTTTCTTT.

V and J are TRBV10-3 and TRBJ1-1; 9 bases line up with TRBD1. This CDR3 spans 12 amino acids. Unmatched junction bases numbered 7, after V lost 10 bases and J lost 7 bases. The germline gives CDR1 ENHRY, CDR2 SYGVKD. This CDR3 is CATNGQGREAFF. CDR3 sequence (DNA): TGTGCCACCAACGGACAGGGGCGTGAAGCTTTCTTT.

This chain links TRBV4-1 with TRBJ2-3; TRBD1 matches 9 bases. Germline V CDR1 and CDR2: MGHRA, YSYEKL. There are 16 residues in the CDR3. With V trimmed by 2 bases and J by 3 bases, 6 bases remained unmatched. The CDR3 DNA reads TGCGCCAGCAGCCAAAATCCCGGGACAGGGACAGATACGCAGTATTTT. This gives the protein CASSQNPGTGTDTQYF.

The chain combines TRBV6-5 with TRBJ2-2; D might be TRBD1 (5 bases). Trimming took off 5 bases at V and 4 bases at J, with 11 bases between the two ends. This CDR3 has 14 amino acids. Germline CDR1 is MNHEY and CDR2 is SVGAGI. The chain's CDR3 is CASSPQGATGELFF. DNA of the CDR3: TGTGCCAGCAGTCCCCAGGGCGCCACCGGGGAGCTGTTTTTT.

This clone was observed once. The chain carries TRBV19 and TRBJ1-2, with D possibly TRBD1 on 5 matching bases. Looked up from germline, CDR1 is LNHDA and CDR2 is SQIVND (reference sequence). The V end lost 7 bases, the J end lost 0 bases, and 15 bases lay between the germline ends. The length of the CDR3 is 15 residues. CDR3 in amino acids: CASTDRGTANYGYTF. The CDR3, as DNA: TGTGCCAGTACGGATCGGGGGACGGCTAACTATGGCTACACCTTC. The complete variable domain, with remaining parts taken from reference TRBV19 and TRBJ1-2, reads DGGITQSPKYLFRKEGQNVTLSCEQNLNHDAMYWYRQDPGQGLRLIYYSQIVNDFQKGDIAEGYSVSREKKESFPLTVTSAQKNPTAFYLCASTDRGTANYGYTFGSGTRLTVV.